This is a list of T cell receptor beta chains from one sample in a study of blood T cell repertoires in COVID-19. The method was immunoSEQ multiplex PCR; TCRdb's version includes in-frame clones alone and lacks a portion of them. The data hold fewer than 300,000 clones, with around 89% observed a single time. Sequenced: PBMCs or T cells enriched from blood (not recorded which). The receptors shown here come from a middle-aged woman with acute COVID-19. CDR3s include the opening cysteine and the closing phenylalanine or tryptophan. A D gene is named only where the DNA matches it firmly. The size of a clone is reported for some rows only, either as once, few or many, or as a class for expanded clones.

D gene	V gene	J gene	clone size	CDR3 protein	CDR3 DNA
TRBD2	TRBV7-7	TRBJ2-1	.	CASSLVGGNEQFF	TGTGCTAGCAGCTTAGTGGGGGGGAATGAGCAGTTCTTC
.	TRBV11-2	TRBJ2-7	once	CASSLTDTYEQYF	TGTGCCAGCAGCTTAACAGATACCTACGAGCAGTACTTC
.	TRBV7-9	TRBJ1-4	.	CASSFLQGTNEKLFF	TGTGCCAGCAGCTTTCTACAGGGAACTAATGAAAAACTGTTTTTT
TRBD1	TRBV5-1	TRBJ2-5	.	CASRRGTGETQYF	TGCGCCAGCAGGCGCGGGACAGGGGAGACCCAGTACTTC
.	TRBV6-5	TRBJ2-1	.	CASSPQYNEQFF	TGTGCCAGCAGTCCGCAGTACAATGAGCAGTTCTTC
.	TRBV27	TRBJ2-1	few	CASSGAREQFF	TGTGCCAGCAGCGGTGCGAGAGAGCAGTTCTTC
.	TRBV10-1	TRBJ2-1	once	CASSVGPGANYNEQFF	TGCGCCAGCAGTGTGGGTCCAGGCGCCAACTACAATGAGCAGTTCTTC
TRBD1	TRBV4-1	TRBJ2-7	.	CASSRSGTGADREQYF	TGCGCCAGCAGCCGATCCGGGACAGGGGCTGATCGGGAGCAGTACTTC
TRBD1	TRBV7-9	TRBJ1-5	.	CASSLVMGQGNNQPQHF	TGTGCCAGCAGCTTAGTTATGGGACAGGGAAACAATCAGCCCCAGCATTTT
TRBD1	TRBV9	TRBJ2-4	.	CASNRDRDIGIQYF	TGTGCCAGCAATCGGGACAGGGATATTGGCATTCAGTACTTC
TRBD2	TRBV24-1	TRBJ2-1	.	CATSRLAGGPRNEQFF	TGTGCCACCAGTCGACTAGCGGGAGGGCCAAGGAATGAGCAGTTCTTC
.	TRBV7-3	TRBJ2-1	.	CASSPGQNEQFF	TGTGCCAGCAGCCCCGGACAGAATGAGCAGTTCTTC
.	TRBV7-3	TRBJ2-2	few	CASSSGYTGELFF	TGTGCCAGCAGCTCCGGGTACACCGGGGAGCTGTTTTTT
TRBD2	TRBV29-1	TRBJ2-1	.	CSVSSGGTYNEQFF	TGCAGCGTCAGTAGCGGGGGTACCTACAATGAGCAGTTCTTC
.	TRBV3-1/TRBV3-2	TRBJ2-2	.	CASSQAHTGELFF	TGTGCCAGCAGCCAAGCTCACACCGGGGAGCTGTTTTTT
TRBD1	TRBV12-3/TRBV12-4	TRBJ1-2	.	CASSLARDSHYTF	TGTGCCAGCAGTTTAGCCCGGGACAGCCACTACACCTTC
.	TRBV5-4	TRBJ2-3	.	CASSVRTMKSTDTQYF	TGTGCCAGCAGCGTCCGGACTATGAAGAGCACAGATACGCAGTATTTT
TRBD1	TRBV3-1/TRBV3-2	TRBJ2-5	.	CASSPGQGGEETQYF	TGTGCCAGCAGCCCAGGACAGGGGGGAGAAGAGACCCAGTACTTC
TRBD1	TRBV7-9	TRBJ1-1	.	CASRQGAPLTEAFF	TGTGCCAGCAGACAGGGGGCGCCTTTGACTGAAGCTTTCTTT
TRBD2	TRBV4-1	TRBJ2-2	.	CASRFSLAGGSGGELFF	TGCGCCAGCAGGTTTTCGCTAGCGGGAGGGTCAGGCGGGGAGCTGTTTTTT
TRBD1	TRBV4-2	TRBJ1-2	.	CASSQDRADGYTF	TGTGCCAGCAGCCAGGACAGGGCCGATGGCTACACCTTC
.	TRBV4-1	TRBJ1-2	.	CASSQNSQGRGYTF	TGCGCCAGCAGCCAAAATTCACAGGGACGCGGCTACACCTTC
.	TRBV5-5	TRBJ2-1	few	CASSLGDSTEQFF	TGTGCCAGCAGCTTGGGCGACTCCACGGAGCAGTTCTTC
.	TRBV19	TRBJ2-7	.	CATRGTSSYEQYF	TGTGCCACCCGGGGGACGAGCTCCTACGAGCAGTACTTC
.	TRBV3-1/TRBV3-2	TRBJ2-1	.	CASSQAGPSWDNEQFF	TGTGCCAGCAGCCAGGCAGGGCCCTCATGGGACAATGAGCAGTTCTTC
TRBD1	TRBV18	TRBJ1-1	once	CASSPQQGEAFF	TGTGCCAGCTCACCTCAACAGGGGGAAGCTTTCTTT
TRBD2	TRBV7-9	TRBJ2-7	.	CASSRGASGRYEQYF	TGTGCCAGCAGCCGAGGGGCTAGCGGGAGGTACGAGCAGTACTTC
.	TRBV25-1	TRBJ1-2	.	CASSTDNYGYTF	TGTGCCAGCTCAACAGATAACTATGGCTACACCTTC
TRBD2	TRBV7-9	TRBJ2-1	.	CASSSRLAGVTGEQFF	TGTGCCAGCAGCTCCCGACTAGCGGGAGTAACAGGTGAGCAGTTCTTC
.	TRBV6-6	TRBJ1-5	once	CASSAWGIGGQPQHF	TGTGCCAGCAGTGCTTGGGGGATCGGGGGACAGCCCCAGCATTTT
.	TRBV5-6	TRBJ1-4	.	CASSSGQINEKLFF	TGTGCCAGCAGCTCGGGACAAATAAATGAAAAACTGTTTTTT
.	TRBV12-3/TRBV12-4	TRBJ1-2	.	CASSLLVNYGYTF	TGTGCCAGCAGTTTACTCGTCAACTATGGCTACACCTTC